This entry lists 15 T cell receptor beta chains sequenced from one sample in a study of glioma-infiltrating T cells after dendritic cell vaccination. Produced via immunoSEQ multiplex PCR; TCRdb's table is partial and in-frame only. The table includes 45,000 to 55,000 clones, approximately 85% detected once. The specimen comprised blood, sampled before dendritic cell vaccination. The receptor source for this set is a human donor with glioblastoma.

The genes are TRBV12-5 and TRBJ1-1; D remains unclear. Germline lookup yields CDR1 LGHNT and CDR2 FRNRAP. This CDR3 is 15 amino acids long. V lost 0 bases to trimming and J lost 1 base, with 9 bases between them. The CDR3: CASGLVISGNTEAFF. CDR3 nucleotides: TGTGCTAGTGGTTTGGTAATTTCAGGGAACACTGAAGCTTTCTTT. The full variable domain, in which reference TRBV12-5 and TRBJ1-1 provide the parts outside the CDR3, is DARVTQTPRHKVTEMGQEVTMRCQPILGHNTVFWYRQTMMQGLELLAYFRNRAPLDDSGMPKDRFSAEMPDATLATLKIQPSEPRDSAVYFCASGLVISGNTEAFFGQGTRLTVV.

The chain couples TRBV11-3 to TRBJ2-5; no definite D call. In germline, CDR1 is SGHNT, CDR2 YENEEA. Trimming left V 5 bases short and J 1 base short, with 11 bases between. The CDR3 spans 14 residues. In DNA, the CDR3 is TGTGCCAGCAGCCCCACCGGTTTCCAAGAGACCCAGTACTTC. Amino acid sequence: CASSPTGFQETQYF.

The chain uses TRBV6-1 and TRBJ2-1, with 7 bases matching TRBD1. The CDR3 has 15 residues. Germline lookup yields CDR1 MNHNS and CDR2 SASEGT. V lost 6 bases to trimming and J lost 2 bases; unmatched junction nucleotides: 7. CDR3 region: CASRKDRVTYNEQFF. The CDR3 DNA reads TGTGCCAGCAGGAAAGACAGGGTAACCTACAATGAGCAGTTCTTC.

The rearrangement joins TRBV10-2 to TRBJ1-5; no clear D. V was cut by 4 bases and J by 4 bases, with 11 bases left in between. The CDR3 sequence is 14 residues long. Per germline, CDR1 WSHSY and CDR2 SAAADI. The CDR3 sequence is CASSVASQNQPQHF. The CDR3 region has the DNA TGCGCCAGCAGTGTGGCCTCTCAAAATCAGCCCCAGCATTTT.

This sequence joins TRBV7-2 and TRBJ1-1; no firm D call. CDR1 and CDR2 from the germline V gene are SGHTA and FQGNSA. This CDR3 has 14 residues. V shed 5 bases and J shed 0 bases, with 10 bases lying between them. The CDR3 DNA follows: TGTGCCAGCAGCCCGGGGTTTATGAACACTGAAGCTTTCTTT. It is translated as CASSPGFMNTEAFF.

This clone was observed a single time. The J gene is TRBJ1-2, the V gene TRBV19, with D maybe TRBD1 (6 bases). Per the germline V gene, CDR1 is LNHDA and CDR2 is SQIVND (reference sequence). V was pared by 2 bases and J by 5 bases, with 12 bases between. The CDR3 length is 14 residues. CDR3 DNA: TGTGCCAGTAGTATAATCCAGGGGACGTATGGCTACACCTTC. Translating gives CASSIIQGTYGYTF.

The CDR3 here is CASSPTGGSLYEQYF. The CDR3 DNA sequence: TGTGCCAGCAGCCCAACCGGGGGTTCGCTATACGAGCAGTACTTC. This chain connects TRBV7-3 to TRBJ2-5, with D possibly matching TRBD2 (6 bases). The DNA end is a closer match to TRBJ2-7, so the J assignment may be wrong. The CDR3 totals 15 residues. The germline V gene encodes CDR1 SGHTA and CDR2 FQGTGA.

The V and J genes are TRBV28 and TRBJ1-2; TRBD1 might be the D (5 bases). This CDR3 is 12 amino acids long. CDR1 MDHEN and CDR2 SYDVKM come from the germline V gene. Trimming pared 3 bases from V and 8 bases from J, leaving 10 bases between. The CDR3 spells CASSLSGKGYTF. DNA for the CDR3: TGTGCCAGCAGTTTGTCAGGGAAGGGCTACACCTTC.

The chain has TRBV14 and TRBJ2-7; 7 nucleotides match TRBD1. Germline loops: CDR1 SGHDN, CDR2 FVKESK. Trimming at V came to 6 bases and at J to 2 bases, leaving 19 bases not matched to a gene. This CDR3 has 18 residues. Here the CDR3 DNA reads TGTGCCAGCAGTTCAAGAGGACAGAGGGGGCGAGGACCCTACGAGCAGTACTTC. Translating it yields CASSSRGQRGRGPYEQYF.

This chain joins TRBV30 and TRBJ2-1; possible D gene TRBD1, 5 bases. Germline-derived CDR1 and CDR2 are GTSNPN and SVGIG (reference sequence). Trimming stripped 0 bases from V and 1 base from J, with 16 bases between. The CDR3 is 17 residues long. The CDR3 DNA follows: TGTGCCTGGAGTGTTATAGGTAGGCAGGGTTCCTACAATGAGCAGTTCTTC. Translating gives CAWSVIGRQGSYNEQFF. Variable domain in full (rest from reference TRBV30 and TRBJ2-1): SQTIHQWPATLVQPVGSPLSLECTVEGTSNPNLYWYRQAAGRGLQLLFYSVGIGQISSEVPQNLSASRPQDRQFILSSKKLLLSDSGFYLCAWSVIGRQGSYNEQFFGPGTRLTVL.

The V call is TRBV9, the J call TRBJ2-2, with D perhaps TRBD1 (8 bases). V was clipped by 4 bases and J by 3 bases, with 13 bases between them. The V gene's germline CDR1 is SGDLS and CDR2 YYNGEE. The CDR3 runs 15 residues. Written as DNA, the CDR3 is TGTGCCAGCAGCCCACAGGGGGGGGACACCGGGGAGCTGTTTTTT. Its protein is CASSPQGGDTGELFF.

V is TRBV11-2 and J is TRBJ1-1; 8 bases map to TRBD1. This CDR3 is built from 16 residues. CDR1 is SGHAT and CDR2 is FQNNGV in the germline V gene. V was pared by 3 bases and J by 0 bases, with 6 bases of the junction left unmatched. The CDR3 region is CASSFSRTGMNTEAFF. In nucleotides, the CDR3 is TGTGCCAGCAGCTTCTCACGGACAGGGATGAACACTGAAGCTTTCTTT. Variable domain in full (rest from reference TRBV11-2 and TRBJ1-1): EAGVAQSPRYKIIEKRQSVAFWCNPISGHATLYWYQQILGQGPKLLIQFQNNGVVDDSQLPKDRFSAERLKGVDSTLKIQPAKLEDSAVYLCASSFSRTGMNTEAFFGQGTRLTVV.

The chain recombines TRBV9 with TRBJ2-2; possible D gene TRBD2, 6 bases. Germline loops: CDR1 SGDLS, CDR2 YYNGEE. This CDR3 comprises 15 residues. V lost 5 bases and J 1 base, leaving 12 bases between the germline ends. CDR3 region: CASSVLAENTGELFF. As DNA, the CDR3 is TGTGCCAGCAGTGTTTTAGCGGAGAACACCGGGGAGCTGTTTTTT.

J is TRBJ1-1 and V is TRBV6-1, with a possible D match to TRBD1 (5 bases). V lost 6 bases and J 1 base, leaving 12 bases between the germline ends. This CDR3 is built from 14 residues. CDR1 and CDR2 (germline): MNHNS, SASEGT. The CDR3 sequence is CASRTRQTNTEAFF. CDR3 DNA sequence: TGTGCCAGCAGGACGAGACAGACGAACACTGAAGCTTTCTTT.

The V gene is TRBV2, the J gene TRBJ2-7; D is uncertain. This CDR3 region has 13 residues. Germline V gives CDR1 SNHLY, CDR2 FYNNEI. Trimming took off 9 bases at V and 1 base at J, with 13 bases between the two ends. CDR3 in amino acids: CASLPEPSYEQYF. CDR3 DNA sequence: TGTGCCAGTCTCCCGGAGCCTTCCTACGAGCAGTACTTC.